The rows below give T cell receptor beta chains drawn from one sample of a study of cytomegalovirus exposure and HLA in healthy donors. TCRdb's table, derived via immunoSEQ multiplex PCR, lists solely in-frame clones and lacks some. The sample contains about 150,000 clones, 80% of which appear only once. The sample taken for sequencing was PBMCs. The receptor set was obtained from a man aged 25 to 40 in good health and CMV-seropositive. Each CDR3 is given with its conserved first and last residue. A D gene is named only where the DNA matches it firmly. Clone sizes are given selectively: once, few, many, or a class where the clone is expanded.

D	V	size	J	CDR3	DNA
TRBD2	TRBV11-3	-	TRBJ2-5	CASSLGIAGGLETQYF	TGTGCCAGCAGCTTAGGAATAGCGGGGGGGTTGGAGACCCAGTACTTC
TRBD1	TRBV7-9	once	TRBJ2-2	CASSLAGGTERNTGELFF	TGTGCCAGCAGCTTAGCAGGTGGGACAGAGAGGAACACCGGGGAGCTGTTTTTT
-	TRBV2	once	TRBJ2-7	CASSAETGSYEQYF	TGTGCCAGCAGTGCCGAGACAGGTTCCTACGAGCAGTACTTC
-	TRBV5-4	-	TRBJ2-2	CASRLSGTANTGELFF	TGTGCCAGCAGACTCAGCGGAACTGCGAACACCGGGGAGCTGTTTTTT
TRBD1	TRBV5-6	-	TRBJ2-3	CASSAGTGVTDTQYF	TGTGCCAGCAGTGCCGGGACAGGGGTGACAGATACGCAGTATTTT
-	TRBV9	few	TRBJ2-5	CASSRQLGRETQYF	TGTGCCAGCAGCCGACAGCTGGGGCGAGAGACCCAGTACTTC
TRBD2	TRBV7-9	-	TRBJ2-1	CSSSLDGTSGGNEQFF	TGTTCCAGCAGCTTGGACGGGACTAGCGGGGGCAATGAGCAGTTCTTC
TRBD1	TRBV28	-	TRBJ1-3	CASSSRGSGNTIYF	TGTGCCAGCAGTTCCAGGGGGTCTGGAAACACCATATATTTT
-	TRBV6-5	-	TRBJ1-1	CASSYAAGALTEAFF	TGTGCCAGCAGTTACGCGGCCGGCGCTTTGACTGAAGCTTTCTTT
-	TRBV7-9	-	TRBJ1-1	CASSLSSTVVAFF	TGTGCCAGCAGCCTCAGCTCGACAGTGGTGGCTTTCTTT
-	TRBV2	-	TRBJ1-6	CASSDSLGAENSPLHF	TGTGCCAGCAGTGATAGTTTAGGGGCAGAGAATTCACCCCTCCACTTT
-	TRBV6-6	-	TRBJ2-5	CASSHDSQETQYF	TGTGCCAGCAGCCACGACAGCCAAGAGACCCAGTACTTC
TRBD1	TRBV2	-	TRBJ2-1	CASHQGTEGEQFF	TGTGCCAGTCATCAGGGGACAGAAGGTGAGCAGTTCTTC
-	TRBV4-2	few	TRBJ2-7	CASSQAPSSYEQYF	TGTGCCAGCAGCCAAGCGCCTAGTTCCTACGAGCAGTACTTC
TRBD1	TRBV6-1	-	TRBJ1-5	CASRETMGQLNQPQHF	TGTGCCAGCAGGGAAACTATGGGACAGCTCAATCAGCCCCAGCATTTT
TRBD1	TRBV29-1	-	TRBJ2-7	CSVGGQGIYEQYF	TGCAGCGTTGGGGGACAGGGTATCTACGAGCAGTACTTC
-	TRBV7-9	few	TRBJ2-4	CSSSRGVPKNIQYF	TGTTCCAGCAGCCGCGGAGTTCCCAAAAACATTCAGTACTTC
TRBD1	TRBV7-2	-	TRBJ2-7	CASSLAGTGAYEQYF	TGTGCCAGCAGCTTAGCCGGGACAGGGGCCTACGAGCAGTACTTC
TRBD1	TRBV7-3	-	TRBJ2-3	CASSSRTGTSTDTQYF	TGTGCCAGCAGCTCTCGGACAGGGACTAGCACAGATACGCAGTATTTT
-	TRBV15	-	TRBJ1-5	CATSRDPRYSNQPQHF	TGTGCCACCAGCAGAGATCCCAGATATAGCAATCAGCCCCAGCATTTT
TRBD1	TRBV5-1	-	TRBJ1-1	CASSTDRANTEAFF	TGCGCCAGCAGCACGGACAGGGCGAACACTGAAGCTTTCTTT
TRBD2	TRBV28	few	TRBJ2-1	CASSLIREGEYNEQFF	TGTGCCAGCAGTTTGATACGGGAGGGAGAGTACAATGAGCAGTTCTTC
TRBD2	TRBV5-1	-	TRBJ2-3	CASSLKLAGVSDTQYF	TGCGCCAGCAGCTTGAAACTAGCGGGGGTCTCAGATACGCAGTATTTT
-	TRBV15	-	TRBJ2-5	CATSVGQIQETQYF	TGTGCCACCAGCGTCGGACAGATCCAAGAGACCCAGTACTTC
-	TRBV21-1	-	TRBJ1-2	CASSKYTGPNYGYTF	TGTGCCAGCAGCAAATACACAGGACCTAACTATGGCTACACCTTC
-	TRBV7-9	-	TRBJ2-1	CASSLDLAGDNEQFF	TGTGCCAGCAGCTTAGACCTAGCAGGTGACAATGAGCAGTTCTTC
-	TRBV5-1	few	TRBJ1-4	CASSLAGDATNEKLFF	TGCGCCAGCAGCTTGGCCGGGGATGCAACTAATGAAAAACTGTTTTTT
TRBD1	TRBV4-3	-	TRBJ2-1	CASSQRQGWYEQFF	TGCGCCAGCAGCCAAAGACAGGGGTGGTATGAGCAGTTCTTC
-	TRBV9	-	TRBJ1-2	CASSVGADSTGGYTF	TGTGCCAGCAGCGTAGGGGCCGACAGCACTGGTGGCTACACCTTC
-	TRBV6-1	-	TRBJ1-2	CASSRGQTGGYTF	TGTGCCAGCAGCCGTGGACAGACCGGCGGCTACACCTTC
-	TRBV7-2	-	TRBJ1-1	CASSLEPASTENTEAFF	TGTGCCAGCAGCTTAGAGCCGGCTTCGACAGAGAACACTGAAGCTTTCTTT
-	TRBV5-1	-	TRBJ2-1	CASSLGDTAYNEQFF	TGCGCCAGCAGCTTGGGGGACACCGCCTACAATGAGCAGTTCTTC
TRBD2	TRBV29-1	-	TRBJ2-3	CSVYSGRTTDTQYF	TGCAGCGTTTACAGCGGGAGGACCACAGATACGCAGTATTTT
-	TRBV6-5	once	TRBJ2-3	CASSYSRVGSRTQYF	TGTGCCAGCAGTTACTCGAGGGTTGGGAGTCGGACGCAGTATTTT
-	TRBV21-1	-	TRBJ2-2	CASSKCSGENTGELFF	TGTGCCAGCAGCAAATGTAGCGGGGAGAACACCGGGGAGCTGTTTTTT
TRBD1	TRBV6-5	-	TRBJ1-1	CASSYSGGTGGHEAFF	TGTGCCAGCAGTTACTCTGGTGGGACAGGGGGCCATGAAGCTTTCTTT
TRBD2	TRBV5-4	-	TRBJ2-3	CASSLARGGVADTQYF	TGTGCCAGCAGCTTGGCTCGTGGGGGGGTGGCAGATACGCAGTATTTT
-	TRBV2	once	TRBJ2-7	CASSRTGTVTYEQYF	TGTGCCAGCAGTCGTACCGGGACTGTAACCTACGAGCAGTACTTC
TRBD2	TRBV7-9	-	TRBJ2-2	CASSPPRGLEDRTGELFF	TGTGCCAGCAGCCCTCCCAGGGGACTAGAAGATCGCACCGGGGAGCTGTTTTTT
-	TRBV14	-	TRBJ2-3	CASSQLPHTDTQYF	TGTGCCAGCAGCCAACTACCGCATACAGATACGCAGTATTTT
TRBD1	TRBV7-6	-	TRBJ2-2	CASSLPKPYRGLSGELFF	TGTGCCAGCAGCTTACCAAAGCCATACAGGGGTTTGTCCGGGGAGCTGTTTTTT
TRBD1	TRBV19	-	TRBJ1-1	CASSVTQGVRNTEAFF	TGTGCCAGTAGTGTAACTCAGGGGGTGCGGAACACTGAAGCTTTCTTT
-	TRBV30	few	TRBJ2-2	CAWSVRGQWDTGELFF	TGTGCCTGGAGTGTACGAGGCCAGTGGGACACCGGGGAGCTGTTTTTT
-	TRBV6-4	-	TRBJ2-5	CASAGRGGETQYF	TGTGCCAGCGCCGGCAGGGGTGGAGAGACCCAGTACTTC
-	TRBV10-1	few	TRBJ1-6	CASCQEDRSLHF	TGCGCCAGCTGCCAGGAGGATAGGTCCCTCCACTTT
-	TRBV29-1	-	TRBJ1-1	CSVAGHGRVTEAFF	TGCAGCGTCGCGGGCCACGGCCGCGTCACTGAAGCTTTCTTT
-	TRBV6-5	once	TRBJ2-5	CAINSHQGIQETQYF	TGTGCCATCAACTCCCACCAGGGGATCCAAGAGACCCAGTACTTC
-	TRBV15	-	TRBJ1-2	CATSSWDTGYTF	TGTGCCACCAGCAGCTGGGACACTGGCTACACCTTC
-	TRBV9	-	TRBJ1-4	CASSVKGANEKLFF	TGTGCCAGCAGCGTCAAGGGGGCTAATGAAAAACTGTTTTTT
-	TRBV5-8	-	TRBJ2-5	CASSLGTSLQETQYF	TGTGCCAGCAGCTTGGGTACAAGTCTCCAAGAGACCCAGTACTTC
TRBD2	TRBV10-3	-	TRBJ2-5	CAISLQLAGQETQYF	TGTGCCATCAGCCTCCAACTAGCGGGCCAAGAGACCCAGTACTTC
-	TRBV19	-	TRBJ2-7	CASSIKTGTREQYF	TGTGCCAGTAGTATTAAAACCGGGACTCGAGAGCAGTACTTC
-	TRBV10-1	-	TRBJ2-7	CASSESGLRVSEQYF	TGCGCCAGCAGTGAGTCAGGATTGCGGGTTAGCGAGCAGTACTTC
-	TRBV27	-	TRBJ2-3	CACSSPGQSTDTQYF	TGTGCCTGCAGTTCTCCGGGACAAAGCACAGATACGCAGTATTTT
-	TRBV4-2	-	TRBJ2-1	CASSQESSGSSYNEQFF	TGTGCCAGCAGCCAAGAAAGTTCGGGTAGCTCCTACAATGAGCAGTTCTTC
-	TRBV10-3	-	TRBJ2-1	CAISQGQGPYNEQFF	TGTGCCATCAGCCAGGGACAAGGCCCTTACAATGAGCAGTTCTTC
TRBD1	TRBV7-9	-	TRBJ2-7	CASSLTGYQQYF	TGTGCCAGCAGCCTGACAGGGTATCAGCAGTACTTC
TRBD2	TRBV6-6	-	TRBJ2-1	CASSSTSGRSGEQFF	TGTGCCAGCAGTTCGACTAGCGGGAGGTCCGGTGAGCAGTTCTTC